Described below is a single TCR beta chain sequence and its context. As yet, its antigen is unknown. An assay was performed, and its level was deep. The method was immunoSEQ multiplex PCR; TCRdb's version includes in-frame clones alone and lacks a portion of them. In the table there are a few hundred thousand clones, 70% to 80% of which are singletons. This sample stems from a study of shared clonotypes between healthy human individuals. Study-level results: It was expected that sequencing depth would affect clonotype sharing among donors.

Donors had no recently reported acute infections or vaccinations and were HIV-negative. Unsorted samples drew genomic DNA from approximately 87 million PBMCs. The germline V gene has CDR1 SNHLY and CDR2 FYNNEI. V gave up 5 bases and J gave up 6 bases; unmatched junction bases: 7. The CDR3 is made up of 13 amino acids. J is TRBJ2-7 and V is TRBV2, with 7 bases aligning to TRBD1. This clonotype originated in a woman in her 40s in good health. Some clones in this sample may be carry-over from other donors' samples. Sequenced sample: PBMCs. The CDR3 loop reads CASSRQGVGEQYF. The CDR3 DNA reads as TGTGCCAGCAGTAGGCAGGGGGTGGGCGAGCAGTACTTC.